The following is a T cell receptor beta chain sequence with its context. The source of the sample is a study of blood T cell repertoires in COVID-19. Study summary: Sites across the United States, Italy and Spain contributed samples from acute and convalescent COVID-19. T cells, B-cell-depleted T cells, or PBMCs supplied cDNA or gDNA.

The CDR3 contains 16 residues. CDR1 and CDR2 from the germline V gene are LNHDA and SQIVND (reference sequence). The ends were cut back, 2 bases at V and 1 base at J, with 14 bases in the middle. Authors' processing steps: How many nucleated cells were present was estimated from reference gene primer amplification. Only in-frame clones appear in the TCRdb table, and some are missing; sequencing was by immunoSEQ multiplex PCR. That table furnishes V, J and clone size, whereas the DNA furnished D and trimming. Found here are about 240,000 clones, roughly four fifths of them singletons; the top ten hold around 7.5%. Enrolled during active infection, Seattle patients were then followed longitudinally.

The sample was peripheral blood. The sequence was collected from a woman of 80 years or more with COVID-19, enrolled during active disease. The genes are TRBV19 and TRBJ1-2, with D possibly matching TRBD1 (6 bases). CDR3 bases: TGTGCCAGTAGTATAAGGACAGCCGCGTTTAACTATGGCTACACCTTC. This gives the protein CASSIRTAAFNYGYTF.